A selection of T cell receptor beta chains follows, all from one sample in a study of technical replicates of blood from a handful of donors. Some clones are missing from TCRdb's copy, which holds only in-frame ones; the method was immunoSEQ multiplex PCR. The repertoire has 95,000 to 100,000 clones, roughly 95% of them found once; the top ten carry approximately 0.2%. The material sequenced was T cells isolated from PBMCs. The receptors stem from a human donor in good health. The conserved cysteine and the conserved F or W are not part of the CDR3 here. The order of the fields is J gene, V gene, clone size, CDR3 protein. The listing skips clone size in some rows; elsewhere it reads once, few, many or a size class.

TRBJ2-7 | TRBV28 | . | ASSPWTSGSSYEQY
TRBJ2-7 | TRBV10-3 | . | AISEGLGAGTDVYEQY
TRBJ1-1 | TRBV19 | few | ASRGDRGLTVNTEAF
TRBJ2-5 | TRBV7-2 | . | ASSRQETQY
TRBJ1-1 | TRBV18 | . | ASSPWIGPTNTEAF
TRBJ1-1 | TRBV6-5 | . | ASSYRGILDTEAF
TRBJ2-1 | TRBV19 | . | ASSIPREGSNEQF
TRBJ2-7 | TRBV5-6 | . | ASSFSPDTQTYEQY
TRBJ1-2 | TRBV5-4 | . | ASSLQGARNGYT
TRBJ2-6 | TRBV5-1 | . | ASSPVLSGANVLT
TRBJ2-3 | TRBV11-1 | . | ASSPRTGSTDTQY
TRBJ2-5 | TRBV18 | . | ASSPTGGILGTQY
TRBJ1-1 | TRBV5-6 | . | ASSLDLTGGYATEAF
TRBJ1-4 | TRBV12-5 | . | ASGLGQGFEKLF
TRBJ2-1 | TRBV2 | . | ASSESGGAMNEQF
TRBJ1-2 | TRBV6-5 | . | ASSFREGNYGYT
TRBJ2-5 | TRBV6-6 | once | ASSYSTASGETQY
TRBJ2-7 | TRBV9 | once | ASSVGASTTSYEQY
TRBJ2-7 | TRBV28 | . | ASRIIHGTGSYEQY
TRBJ2-7 | TRBV11-2 | . | ASSRTSDSRTYEQY